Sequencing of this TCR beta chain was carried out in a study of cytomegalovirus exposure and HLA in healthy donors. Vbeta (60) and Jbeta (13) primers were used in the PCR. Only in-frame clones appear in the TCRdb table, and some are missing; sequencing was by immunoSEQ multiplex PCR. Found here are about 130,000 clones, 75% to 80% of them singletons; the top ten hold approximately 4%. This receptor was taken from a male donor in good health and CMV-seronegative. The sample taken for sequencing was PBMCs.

CDR3 in DNA: TGTGCCAGCAGCCGGACAGGGGAAAATCAGCCCCAGCATTTT. Its protein is CASSRTGENQPQHF. J is TRBJ1-5 and V is TRBV5-5, with 9 bases aligning to TRBD1. This CDR3 has 14 residues. Germline V gene lookup returns CDR1 SGHKS and CDR2 YYEKEE (reference sequence). With V trimmed by 4 bases and J by 4 bases, 3 bases remained unmatched.